The present T cell receptor (beta chain) was sequenced within a study of CXCR3-negative and CXCR3-positive naive CD8 T cells. Notes on this clonotype: Its antigen is still unknown.

Findings and caveats of the study: Naive CXCR3-negative cells resembled naive CXCR3-positive cells in TRBV-TRBJ usage; memory cells differed. Whereas both naive subsets had comparably high diversity, memory CD8+ cells had much lower diversity. Compared with CXCR3-negative naive cells, CXCR3-positive naive cells showed more hydrophobic TRB CDR3s. Expression of CXCR3 was partially reduced after cryopreservation, and fresh PBMCs were used in most assays.

From germline, CDR1 is MNHEY and CDR2 SVGAGI. The CDR3 totals 13 residues. It was by 5' RACE with UMI labels that the TRB cDNA libraries were prepared. TCRdb reprocessed the 5' RACE reads and keeps a single row for each CDR3 protein, giving no DNA. This repertoire includes around 63,000 distinct CDR3 sequences. Naive CD8+ T cells showed CD45RO-CCR7+CD27+CD95-. This TCR was sampled from a human donor in good health. Some clones in this sample may be carry-over from other donors' samples. Material for sequencing was naive CXCR3+ CD8+ T cells from blood. Documented subset: CD45RO-CCR7+CD27+CD95- naive CD8+ T cells expressing CXCR3 (TNR3+). The V call is TRBV6-5, the J call TRBJ1-1. The CDR3 spells CASSYKANTEAFF.